This T cell receptor (beta chain) was observed in a study of blood T cell repertoires in COVID-19. About the study: The United States, Italy and Spain provided the acute and convalescent COVID-19 samples. PBMCs, B-cell-depleted T cells, or T cells provided the cDNA or gDNA that made up the material.

Per the original methods: Nucleated cell number was recorded as an estimate derived from reference gene primer amplification. Assay: immunoSEQ multiplex PCR; the TCRdb copy retains only in-frame clones and omits some. That table furnishes V, J and clone size, whereas the DNA furnished D and trimming. The sample lists about 180,000 clones; about 86% were seen once. In its sample, this clone was seen a few times. From germline, CDR1 is MNHEY and CDR2 SVGAGI. This CDR3 is 13 amino acids long. The junction had 3 bases not matched to a gene; V was cut back by 8 bases and J by 5 bases. Sequencing was done on a sample of peripheral blood. The rearrangement joins TRBV6-5 to TRBJ1-5; TRBD1 matches at 10 bases. The source of this sequence is a woman aged 30 to 39 with active or convalescent COVID-19. CDR3 protein: CASGTGEDQPQHF. The CDR3 coding sequence is TGTGCCAGCGGGACAGGGGAGGATCAGCCCCAGCATTTT.